The 20 T cell receptor beta chains in this list originate from one sample, sequenced in a study of blood T cell repertoires in COVID-19. The method was immunoSEQ multiplex PCR; TCRdb's version includes in-frame clones alone and lacks a portion of them. The sample records about 98,000 clones, about 84% being singletons. The sample comprised peripheral blood. The receptors come from a woman aged 80 or older with acute or convalescent COVID-19.

In its sample, this clone was seen many times. The chain joins TRBV2 to TRBJ1-6; possibly TRBD1 for D (6 bases). Germline lookup yields CDR1 SNHLY and CDR2 FYNNEI. This CDR3 comprises 15 residues. Trimming shortened V by 4 bases and J by 7 bases, and 14 bases separated the two germline ends. CDR3 DNA: TGTGCCAGCAGTGTTCGGACAGCAGAGAATTCACCCCTCCACTTT. It encodes CASSVRTAENSPLHF.

This chain connects TRBV13 to TRBJ2-2; TRBD2 matches at 7 bases. The V gene's germline CDR1 is PRHDT and CDR2 FYEKMQ (reference sequence). Losses at the gene ends were 2 bases for V and 4 bases for J; bases not matched to a gene: 7. The CDR3 extends over 16 amino acids. CDR3 bases: TGTGCCAGCAGCTTAACCCGTCCGGGGGGCACCGGGGAGCTGTTTTTT. Its translation: CASSLTRPGGTGELFF.

V usage is TRBV5-6 and J usage is TRBJ1-1, with TRBD1 as a possible D gene (6 bases). Trimming took off 4 bases at V and 7 bases at J, with 17 bases between the two ends. Germline CDR1 is SGHDT and CDR2 is YYEEEE. The CDR3 loop spans 14 amino acids. CDR3 nucleotides: TGTGCCAGCAGCCATACCGGGACATCGGGTGAAGCTTTCTTT. As protein: CASSHTGTSGEAFF.

The V and J genes are TRBV10-3 and TRBJ1-2, with D perhaps matching TRBD1 (6 bases). The V end was cut by 6 bases, the J end by 7 bases, with 15 bases between. Germline lookup yields CDR1 ENHRY and CDR2 SYGVKD. This CDR3 is 13 amino acids long. CDR3 protein: CAIRRAGDRGYTF. Written as DNA, the CDR3 is TGTGCCATCAGGCGGGCAGGGGATCGTGGCTACACCTTC.

This clone was observed a handful of times. The DNA for the CDR3 is TGTGCCAGCAGTTATCCCTTTACAGGGAACAATCAGCCCCAGCATTTT. It is translated as CASSYPFTGNNQPQHF. The rearrangement uses TRBV6-2 or TRBV6-3 and TRBJ1-5, with a tentative D call TRBD1 (6 bases). Germline CDR1 reads MNHEY; CDR2 reads SVGEGT. The CDR3 consists of 16 residues. V dropped 3 bases and J dropped 3 bases, with 15 bases sitting between them.

CDR3 sequence: CASSGTMNTEAFF. As DNA, the CDR3 is TGTGCCAGCAGTGGCACCATGAACACTGAAGCTTTCTTT. The chain carries TRBV28 and TRBJ1-1; the D is unclear. V was trimmed by 5 bases and J by 0 bases, leaving 7 bases between them. Germline V lookup: CDR1 MDHEN, CDR2 SYDVKM. This CDR3 spans 13 amino acids.

The chain recombines TRBV9 with TRBJ2-3; D possibly corresponds to TRBD2 (5 bases). V was cut by 3 bases and J by 6 bases, with 11 bases left in between. This CDR3 region has 13 residues. Germline loops: CDR1 SGDLS, CDR2 YYNGEE. This CDR3 is CASSEGPGDTQYF. In nucleotides, the CDR3 is TGTGCCAGCAGCGAGGGCCCGGGGGATACGCAGTATTTT.

The rearrangement joins TRBV28 to TRBJ2-5; the match to TRBD2 covers 16 bases. Germline V gene lookup returns CDR1 MDHEN and CDR2 SYDVKM. Losses at the gene ends were 11 bases for V and 6 bases for J; bases not matched to a gene: 6. The CDR3 is 14 residues long. The CDR3 sequence is CALGTSGGAQTQYF. CDR3 nucleotide sequence: TGTGCCCTGGGGACTAGCGGGGGGGCCCAGACCCAGTACTTC.

For the CDR3, the DNA is TGTGCCAGCAGCCTTTTTTCACCCCTCCACTTT. Protein: CASSLFSPLHF. The chain links TRBV7-2 to TRBJ1-6, with no clear D. The CDR3 runs to 11 residues. Germline V gene sequence: CDR1 SGHTA, CDR2 FQGNSA. Between the trimmed V and J ends, which lost 5 bases and 9 bases, there was a span of 5 bases. The variable domain in full, completed from reference TRBV7-2 and TRBJ1-6, reads GAGVSQSPSNKVTEKGKDVELRCDPISGHTALYWYRQSLGQGLEFLIYFQGNSAPDKSGLPSDRFSAERTGGSVSTLTIQRTQQEDSAVYLCASSLFSPLHFGNGTRLTVT.

This chain connects TRBV19 to TRBJ2-7; D may be TRBD1 (5 bases). V was shortened by 11 bases and J by 3 bases, with 17 bases between the two germline ends. CDR3 length equals 13 residues. Germline CDR1 is LNHDA and CDR2 is SQIVND (reference sequence). The CDR3: CAAGGRASYEQYF. DNA of the CDR3: TGTGCCGCCGGCGGCAGGGCGAGCTACGAGCAGTACTTC.

The chain joins TRBV12-3 or TRBV12-4 to TRBJ1-1; no firm D call. The CDR3 totals 13 residues. Between the trimmed V and J ends, which lost 1 base and 2 bases, there was a span of 5 bases. The CDR3: CASSLGKNTEAFF. The CDR3, as DNA: TGTGCCAGCAGTTTAGGTAAAAACACTGAAGCTTTCTTT.

This clone was observed once. The gene calls are TRBV27 and TRBJ2-3; perhaps TRBD2 as D (6 bases). Germline CDR1 MNHEY, CDR2 SMNVEV (reference sequence). The CDR3 runs 13 residues. The ends were cut back, 3 bases at V and 12 bases at J, with 16 bases in the middle. For the CDR3, the DNA is TGTGCCAGCAGTTTGTCACTGGGGACTCGCCAGTATTTT. Translated: CASSLSLGTRQYF.

The rearrangement uses TRBV19 and TRBJ1-1, with D unclear. Germline V gene sequence: CDR1 LNHDA, CDR2 SQIVND (reference sequence). This CDR3 has 14 amino acids. V was cut by 8 bases and J by 1 base, with 14 bases left in between. CDR3 protein: CASSITRGNTEAFF. The DNA of the CDR3 is TGTGCCAGTTCGATTACTCGGGGGAACACTGAAGCTTTCTTT.

The genes are TRBV19 and TRBJ1-2; D is ambiguous. The CDR3 loop spans 10 amino acids. Germline CDR1 is LNHDA and CDR2 is SQIVND (reference sequence). V gave up 6 bases and J gave up 3 bases, with 2 bases separating them. The CDR3 nucleotides read TGTGCCAGTAGCGACTATGGCTACACCTTC. Translation gives CASSDYGYTF.

The rearrangement joins TRBV10-2 to TRBJ2-7; 7 bases are a match to TRBD1. The V segment lost 1 base and the J segment 2 bases; nucleotides outside the gene matches: 11. This CDR3 has 17 amino acids. Germline loops: CDR1 WSHSY, CDR2 SAAADI. The CDR3 coding sequence is TGCGCCAGCAGTGAGTATGGGACAGCAAAGGGGACCTACGAGCAGTACGTC. Translation: CASSEYGTAKGTYEQYV.

CDR3 sequence reads: CASQSGRRAPYEQYF. In DNA form, the CDR3 reads TGTGCCAGCCAATCGGGTAGGCGGGCGCCCTACGAGCAGTACTTC. The rearrangement joins TRBV7-9 to TRBJ2-7, with TRBD2 as a possible D gene (5 bases). The CDR3 is 15 amino acids. Germline V gene lookup returns CDR1 SEHNR and CDR2 FQNEAQ (reference sequence). The V end was cut by 8 bases, the J end by 2 bases, with 19 bases between.

The chain recombines TRBV7-9 with TRBJ2-7, with a possible D match to TRBD1 (5 bases). The CDR3 runs to 13 residues. Germline V gene lookup returns CDR1 SEHNR and CDR2 FQNEAQ (reference sequence). V lost 8 bases and J lost 4, with 15 bases in between. CDR3 region: CASAQSSGYEQYF. In DNA form, the CDR3 reads TGTGCCAGCGCACAGTCTTCAGGGTACGAGCAGTACTTC.

This clone was observed once. The V gene is TRBV9, the J gene TRBJ1-1, with D unresolved. V was cut by 0 bases and J by 4 bases, with 7 bases left in between. The germline gives CDR1 SGDLS, CDR2 YYNGEE. CDR3 length: 13 residues. The CDR3 region is CASSVAGATEAFF. The CDR3 DNA reads as TGTGCCAGCAGCGTAGCCGGTGCCACTGAAGCTTTCTTT.

V gene TRBV18 combines with J gene TRBJ2-5; TRBD2 matches at 13 bases. Germline CDR1 and CDR2: KGHSH and LQKENI. The CDR3 spans 19 residues. V lost 1 base and J lost 1; bases outside the gene matches: 9. In DNA, the CDR3 is TGTGCCAGCTCACCACGGACTAGCGGGGGCCGTGGGGCCCAAGAGACCCAGTACTTC. Its protein is CASSPRTSGGRGAQETQYF.

The V call is TRBV19, the J call TRBJ1-1; 9 bases match TRBD1. This CDR3 contains 13 residues. The V and J ends lost 8 bases and 4 bases, in that order; junction bases with no gene match: 5. The V gene's germline CDR1 is LNHDA and CDR2 SQIVND (reference sequence). The CDR3 is CASADRGTTEAFF. The CDR3 bases are TGTGCCAGTGCTGACAGGGGGACCACTGAAGCTTTCTTT. The complete variable domain, with remaining parts taken from reference TRBV19 and TRBJ1-1, reads DGGITQSPKYLFRKEGQNVTLSCEQNLNHDAMYWYRQDPGQGLRLIYYSQIVNDFQKGDIAEGYSVSREKKESFPLTVTSAQKNPTAFYLCASADRGTTEAFFGQGTRLTVV.